This T cell receptor beta chain was sequenced during a study of shared clonotypes between healthy human individuals. The study, taken as a whole, reports: How much donors shared clonotypes was expected to be affected by sequencing depth. Four donors shared 4.5% to 6.5% of their naive CD4 clonotypes.

CDR1 is MNHEY, CDR2 SVGAGI, per germline. J gave up 6 bases and V 11 bases, and 17 bases lay outside the gene matches. The CDR3 is 15 amino acids. To note about this clone: Its antigen is still unknown.

The study separated CD4+ cells into CD45RA+ naive and CD45RA-negative memory subsets. Every subset's genomic DNA went evenly onto several immunoSEQ plates. Using immunoSEQ multiplex PCR, the repertoire was profiled, and TCRdb retains in-frame clones only, with some absent. The data show about 1.1 million clones, with 70% to 80% seen just once and 0.89% held by the top ten. The rearrangement joins TRBV6-5 to TRBJ1-2; 8 bases fit TRBD1. The clonotype originates from a man younger than 30 in good health. Some clones in this sample may be carry-over from other donors' samples. The sample taken for sequencing was memory CD4+ T cells from PBMCs. Specified subset: CD45RA-negative fraction. CDR3: CAAHRRRQGTNGYTF. CDR3 nucleotide sequence: TGTGCCGCCCACCGGAGGCGACAGGGGACAAATGGCTACACCTTC.